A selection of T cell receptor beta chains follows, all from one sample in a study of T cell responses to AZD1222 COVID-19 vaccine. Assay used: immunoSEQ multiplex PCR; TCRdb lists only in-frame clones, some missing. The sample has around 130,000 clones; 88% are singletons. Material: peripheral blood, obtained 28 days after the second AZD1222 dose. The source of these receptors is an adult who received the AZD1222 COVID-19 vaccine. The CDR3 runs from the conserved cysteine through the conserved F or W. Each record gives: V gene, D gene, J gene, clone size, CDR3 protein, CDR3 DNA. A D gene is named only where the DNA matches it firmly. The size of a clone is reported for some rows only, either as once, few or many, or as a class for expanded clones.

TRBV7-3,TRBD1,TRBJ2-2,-,CASSFTGTGTFTGELFF,TGTGCCAGCAGCTTTACCGGGACAGGGACCTTCACCGGGGAGCTGTTTTTT
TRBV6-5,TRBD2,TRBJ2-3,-,CASRAVGGITDTQYF,TGTGCCAGCAGGGCCGTCGGGGGGATCACAGATACGCAGTATTTT
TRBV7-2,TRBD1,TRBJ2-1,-,CASSQNDRGIGEQFF,TGTGCCAGCAGTCAAAATGACAGGGGGATCGGTGAGCAGTTCTTC
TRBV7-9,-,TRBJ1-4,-,CASSPPLVHEKLFF,TGTGCCAGCAGCCCCCCTCTGGTCCATGAAAAACTGTTTTTT
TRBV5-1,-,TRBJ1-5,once,CASSLEGSNQPQHF,TGCGCCAGCAGCTTGGAGGGATCCAATCAGCCCCAGCATTTT
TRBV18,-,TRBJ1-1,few,CASSSRGGGEAFF,TGTGCCAGCTCATCAAGGGGTGGCGGTGAAGCTTTCTTT
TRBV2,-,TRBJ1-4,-,CASSRLREIKKGEKLFF,TGTGCCAGCAGCAGGCTGCGAGAAATCAAAAAGGGAGAAAAACTGTTTTTT
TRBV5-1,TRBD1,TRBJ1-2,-,CASSQTGSNGYTF,TGCGCCAGCAGCCAGACAGGGTCAAATGGCTACACCTTC
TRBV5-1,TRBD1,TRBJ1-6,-,CASSSQPQGVDNSPLHF,TGCGCCAGCAGCTCACAACCACAGGGGGTGGATAATTCACCCCTCCACTTT
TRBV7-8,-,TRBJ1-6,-,CASSSPYSPLHF,TGTGCCAGCAGCTCGCCCTATTCACCCCTCCACTTT
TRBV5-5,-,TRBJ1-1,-,CASSGVEWEIEAFF,TGTGCCAGCAGCGGGGTGGAATGGGAAATAGAAGCTTTCTTT
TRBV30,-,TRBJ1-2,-,CVMGAGGHIGYTF,TGTGTCATGGGCGCGGGAGGACATATCGGCTACACCTTC
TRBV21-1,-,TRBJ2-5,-,CASSPPDRSSQETQYF,TGTGCCAGCAGCCCCCCCGACCGGAGCTCCCAAGAGACCCAGTACTTC
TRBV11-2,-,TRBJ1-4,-,CASSGGMGAVTNEKLFF,TGTGCCAGCAGCGGGGGGATGGGGGCGGTAACTAATGAAAAACTGTTTTTT
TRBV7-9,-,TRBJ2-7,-,CASGLEHEQYF,TGTGCCAGCGGCCTGGAGCACGAGCAGTACTTC
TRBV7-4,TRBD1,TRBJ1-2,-,CASSPYRDRGYFNYGYTF,TGTGCCAGCAGCCCATACCGGGACAGGGGCTACTTTAACTATGGCTACACCTTC
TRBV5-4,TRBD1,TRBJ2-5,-,CASSLQGAGQETQYF,TGTGCCAGCAGTTTACAGGGGGCAGGCCAAGAGACCCAGTACTTC